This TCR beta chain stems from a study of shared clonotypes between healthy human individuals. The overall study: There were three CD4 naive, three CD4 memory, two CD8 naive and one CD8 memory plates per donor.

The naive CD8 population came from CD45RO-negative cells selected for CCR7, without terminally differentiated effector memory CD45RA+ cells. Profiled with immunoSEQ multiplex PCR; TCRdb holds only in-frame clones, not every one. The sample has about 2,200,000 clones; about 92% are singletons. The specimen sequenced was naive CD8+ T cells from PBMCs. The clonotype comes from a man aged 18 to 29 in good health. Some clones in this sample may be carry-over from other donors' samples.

The CDR3 nucleotides read TGTGCCAGCAGCTCTACAACAATGGGCTATGGCTACACCTTC. It encodes CASSSTTMGYGYTF. The chain carries TRBV5-6 and TRBJ1-2; no clear D. Trimming removed 3 bases from V and 4 bases from J, with 13 bases in between. Germline V CDR1 and CDR2: SGHDT, YYEEEE. The CDR3 runs to 14 residues.